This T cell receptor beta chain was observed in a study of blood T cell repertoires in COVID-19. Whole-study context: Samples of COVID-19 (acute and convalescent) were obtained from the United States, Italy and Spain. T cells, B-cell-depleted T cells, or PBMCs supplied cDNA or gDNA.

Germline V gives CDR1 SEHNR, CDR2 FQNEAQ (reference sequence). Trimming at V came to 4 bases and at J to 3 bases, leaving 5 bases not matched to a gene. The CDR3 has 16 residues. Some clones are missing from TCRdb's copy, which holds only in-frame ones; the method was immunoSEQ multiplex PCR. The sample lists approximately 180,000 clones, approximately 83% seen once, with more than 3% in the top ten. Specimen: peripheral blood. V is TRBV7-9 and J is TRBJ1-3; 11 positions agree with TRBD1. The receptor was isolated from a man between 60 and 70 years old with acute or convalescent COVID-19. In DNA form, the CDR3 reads TGTGCCAGCAGCTCAGGACAGGGGGCGGATGGAAACACCATATATTTT. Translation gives CASSSGQGADGNTIYF.